This T cell receptor beta chain appears in the sequencing data of a study of blood T cells in healthy people across ages. With a J-beta primer mix and a sample-barcoded 5' primer, a second PCR ran about 7 to 11 cycles. Each CDR3 protein gets one entry after TCRdb re-called the 5' RACE reads with MiXCR. The top ten clones hold roughly 23% of a sample with 1.8 million or so distinct CDR3 sequences, 30% to 40% of them seen once. This clonotype was counted a few times. What it binds is not known. Peripheral blood from each donor was collected in a volume of 9.5 to 10 milliliters. They isolated at least 7 million PBMCs from each sample. Study results and limitations: Leaving the PBMCs unsorted stopped any conclusive comparison of naive versus antigen-experienced cells.

The source material was blood. This TCR came from a human donor in good health.

CDR3 nucleotides: TGTGCCAGCAGCTTAGGGGACCACTCTGAAGCTTTCTTT. Translation: CASSLGDHSEAFF. The chain joins TRBV7-6 to TRBJ1-1, with a tentative D call TRBD1 (5 bases). Germline lookup yields CDR1 SGHVS and CDR2 FNYEAQ. This CDR3 has 13 residues. V lost 1 base and J 6 bases, leaving 9 bases between the germline ends.